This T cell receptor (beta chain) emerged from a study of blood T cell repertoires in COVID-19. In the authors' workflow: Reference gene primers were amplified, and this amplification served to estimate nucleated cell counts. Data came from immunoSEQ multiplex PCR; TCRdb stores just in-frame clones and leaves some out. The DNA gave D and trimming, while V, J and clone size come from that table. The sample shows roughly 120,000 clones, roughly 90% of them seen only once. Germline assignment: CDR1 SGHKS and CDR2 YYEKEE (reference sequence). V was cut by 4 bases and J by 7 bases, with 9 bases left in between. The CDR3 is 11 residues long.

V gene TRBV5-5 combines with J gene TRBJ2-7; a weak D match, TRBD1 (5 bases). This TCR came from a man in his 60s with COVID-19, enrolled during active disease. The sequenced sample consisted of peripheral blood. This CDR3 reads CASSRGREQYF. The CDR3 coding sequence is TGTGCCAGCAGCAGGGGAAGGGAGCAGTACTTC.